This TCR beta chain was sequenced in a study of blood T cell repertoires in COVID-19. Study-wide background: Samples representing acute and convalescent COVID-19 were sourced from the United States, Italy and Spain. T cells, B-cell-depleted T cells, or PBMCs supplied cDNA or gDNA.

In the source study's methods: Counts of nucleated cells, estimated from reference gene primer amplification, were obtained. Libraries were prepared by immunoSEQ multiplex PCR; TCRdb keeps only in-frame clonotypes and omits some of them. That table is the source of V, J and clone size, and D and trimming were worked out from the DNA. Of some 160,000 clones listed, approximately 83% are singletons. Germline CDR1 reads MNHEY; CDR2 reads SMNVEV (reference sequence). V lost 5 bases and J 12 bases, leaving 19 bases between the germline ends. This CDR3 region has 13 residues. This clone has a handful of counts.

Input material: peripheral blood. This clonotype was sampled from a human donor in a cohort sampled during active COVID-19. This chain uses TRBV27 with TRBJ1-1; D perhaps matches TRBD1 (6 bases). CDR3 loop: CASSNRVGAQTFF. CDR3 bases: TGTGCCAGCAGTAACAGGGTCGGGGCTCAGACTTTCTTT.